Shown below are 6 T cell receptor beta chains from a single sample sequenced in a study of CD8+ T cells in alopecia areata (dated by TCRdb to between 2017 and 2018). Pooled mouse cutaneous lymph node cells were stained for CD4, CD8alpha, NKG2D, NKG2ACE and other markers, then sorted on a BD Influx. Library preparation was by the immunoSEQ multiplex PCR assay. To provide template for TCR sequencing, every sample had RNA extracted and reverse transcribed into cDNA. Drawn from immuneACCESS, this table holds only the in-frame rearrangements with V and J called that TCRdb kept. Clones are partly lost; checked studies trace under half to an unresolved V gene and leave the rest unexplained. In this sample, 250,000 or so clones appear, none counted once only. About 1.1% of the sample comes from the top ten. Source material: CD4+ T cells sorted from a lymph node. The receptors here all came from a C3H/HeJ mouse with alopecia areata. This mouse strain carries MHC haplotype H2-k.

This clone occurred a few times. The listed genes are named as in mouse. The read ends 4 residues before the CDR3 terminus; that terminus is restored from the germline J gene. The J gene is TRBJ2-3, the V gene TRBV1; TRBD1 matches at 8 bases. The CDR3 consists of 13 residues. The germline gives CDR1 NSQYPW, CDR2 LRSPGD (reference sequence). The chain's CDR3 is CTCRRQGRETLYF. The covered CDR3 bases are TGCACCTGCAGAAGACAGGGGAGAGAA.

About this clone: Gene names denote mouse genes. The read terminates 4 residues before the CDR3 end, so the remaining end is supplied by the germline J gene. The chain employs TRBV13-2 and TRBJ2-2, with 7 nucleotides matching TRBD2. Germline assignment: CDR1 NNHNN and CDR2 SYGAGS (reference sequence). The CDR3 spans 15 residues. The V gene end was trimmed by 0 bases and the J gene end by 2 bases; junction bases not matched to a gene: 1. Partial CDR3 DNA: TGTGCCAGCGGTGATGGGGGACTGAACACCGGG. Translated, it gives CASGDGGLNTG. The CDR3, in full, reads CASGDGGLNTGQLYF.

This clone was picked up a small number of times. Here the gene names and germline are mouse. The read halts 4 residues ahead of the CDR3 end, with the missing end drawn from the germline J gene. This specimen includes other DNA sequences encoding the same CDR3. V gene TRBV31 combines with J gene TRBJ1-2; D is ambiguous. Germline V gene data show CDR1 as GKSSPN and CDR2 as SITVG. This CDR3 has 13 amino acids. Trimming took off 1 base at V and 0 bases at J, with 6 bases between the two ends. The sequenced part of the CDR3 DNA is TGTGCCTGGAGTCGCCAGGCAAACTCC. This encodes CAWSRQANS. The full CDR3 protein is CAWSRQANSDYTF.

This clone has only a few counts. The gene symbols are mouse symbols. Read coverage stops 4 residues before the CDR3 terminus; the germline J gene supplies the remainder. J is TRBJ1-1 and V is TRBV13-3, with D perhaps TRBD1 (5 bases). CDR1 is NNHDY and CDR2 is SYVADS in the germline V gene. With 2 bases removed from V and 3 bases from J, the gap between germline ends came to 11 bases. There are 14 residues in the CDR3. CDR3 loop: CASSEGGGDTEVFF. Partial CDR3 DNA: TGTGCCAGCAGTGAAGGCGGAGGGGACACA.

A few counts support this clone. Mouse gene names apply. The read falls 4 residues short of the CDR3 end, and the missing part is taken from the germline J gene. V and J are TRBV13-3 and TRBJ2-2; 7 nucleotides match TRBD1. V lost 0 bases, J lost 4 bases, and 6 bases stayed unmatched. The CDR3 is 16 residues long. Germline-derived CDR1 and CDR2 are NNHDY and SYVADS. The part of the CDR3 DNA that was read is TGTGCCAGCAGTGATGAGGCGGCAGGGGGCACCGGG. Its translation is CASSDEAAGGTG. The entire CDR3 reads CASSDEAAGGTGQLYF. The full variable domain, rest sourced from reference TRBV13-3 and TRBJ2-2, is EAAVTQSPRSKVAVTGGKVTLSCHQTNNHDYMYWYRQDTGHGLRLIHYSYVADSTEKGDIPDGYKASRPSQENFSLILELASLSQTAVYFCASSDEAAGGTGQLYFGEGSKLTVL.

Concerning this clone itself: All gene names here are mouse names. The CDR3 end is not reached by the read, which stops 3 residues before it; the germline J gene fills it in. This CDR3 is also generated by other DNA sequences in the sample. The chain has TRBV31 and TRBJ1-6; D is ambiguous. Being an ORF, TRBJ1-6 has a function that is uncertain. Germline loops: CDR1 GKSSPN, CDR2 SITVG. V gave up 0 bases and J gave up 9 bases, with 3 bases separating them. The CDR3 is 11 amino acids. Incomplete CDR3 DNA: TGTGCCTGGAGTCTAGGTTCGCCC. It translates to CAWSLGSP. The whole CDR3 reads CAWSLGSPLYF.